The clone carrying this T cell receptor (beta chain) has just a few counts. No antigen is known for it. The read terminates 3 residues ahead of where the CDR3 ends, so the germline J gene completes it. The data were taken from a study of T cell clonality in common variable immunodeficiency. Profiling relied on immunoSEQ multiplex PCR, and the TCRdb table lists in-frame clones only, not all of them. This sample comprises more than 20,000 clones, none seen once only. The V gene end was trimmed by 4 bases and the J gene end by 4 bases; junction bases not matched to a gene: 5. In germline, CDR1 is SQVTM, CDR2 ANQGSEA. The CDR3 sequence is 13 residues long. All CVID subjects were on immunoglobulin replacement for at least one year. No CVID subject was ill or on immunomodulatory drugs when sampled. Regarding the study as a whole: Reportedly, TCR beta sequences from common variable immunodeficiency showed fewer deletions and N-nucleotide insertions. Compared with healthy controls, CVID subjects showed increased TCRbeta clonality, mostly in about a third. Compared with controls, CVID subjects had fewer shared TCRbeta clones.

Sequencing was done on a sample of peripheral blood mononuclear cells. The receptor comes from a human donor with common variable immunodeficiency. This sequence joins TRBV29-1 and TRBJ2-3, with 7 nucleotides matching TRBD2. Incomplete CDR3 DNA: TGCAGCGTTGGCGGGAGTCTCTCAGATACG. Residues: CSVGGSLSDT. The whole CDR3 is CSVGGSLSDTQYF.